In this sample, the clone carrying this TCR beta chain turned up once. The data stem from a study of blood T cell repertoires in COVID-19. Overall study: Both acute and convalescent COVID-19 samples were obtained from the United States, Italy and Spain. In each case, the material was cDNA or gDNA derived from T cells, B-cell-depleted T cells, or PBMCs.

In the authors' workflow: Quantification of nucleated cells was approximated via reference gene primer amplification. Repertoires were generated with immunoSEQ multiplex PCR, while TCRdb's copy carries only in-frame clones and drops some. V, J and clone size were drawn from that table, and D and trimming were deduced from the DNA. The sample yields about 240,000 clones, around 85% seen once. This CDR3 is 15 amino acids long. Germline V gene data show CDR1 as SGDLS and CDR2 as YYNGEE. Trimming took 1 base from V and 1 from J, leaving 6 bases between them. The V gene is TRBV9, the J gene TRBJ2-6; unclear D gene. The sequence was obtained from a woman of 80 years or more with acute or convalescent COVID-19. The sequenced sample consisted of peripheral blood. The CDR3 sequence is CASSVRSSGANVLTF. The CDR3 DNA is TGTGCCAGCAGCGTAAGGAGTTCTGGGGCCAACGTCCTGACTTTC.